This T cell receptor beta chain was obtained from a study of T cell responses to AZD1222 COVID-19 vaccine. The repertoire was sequenced with immunoSEQ multiplex PCR; TCRdb's copy has only in-frame clones and lacks some. Of around 130,000 clones in the sample, approximately 86% were seen once. The CDR3 loop spans 15 amino acids. The V end lost 0 bases, the J end lost 3 bases, and 10 bases lay between the germline ends. Germline V lookup: CDR1 SGHKS, CDR2 YYEKEE (reference sequence). Sequencing used peripheral blood, obtained 28 days after the second AZD1222 dose. This rearrangement joins TRBV5-5 to TRBJ1-5; D uncertain. This TCR was sampled from an adult who received the AZD1222 COVID-19 vaccine. The CDR3 loop reads CASSLDSGPNQPQHF. In DNA, the CDR3 is TGTGCCAGCAGCTTGGACTCCGGACCCAATCAGCCCCAGCATTTT.